The 25 T cell receptor beta chains reported below all come from one sample, sequenced in a study of regulatory T cells in long-lasting Graves disease. The time point: persistent/refractory GD, antithyroid drugs over 5 years with positive TRAb. PBMC RNA served as the TCR library source. Through Arm-PCR of CDR3 regions and iRepertoire HTBI primers, TCR beta libraries were built. TCRdb called the multiplex PCR reads again in MiXCR, with one record for every CDR3 protein. The repertoire has hundreds of thousands of distinct CDR3 sequences, about 30% of them found once; the top ten carry around 42%. This sample comprised peripheral blood mononuclear cells (PBMCs), obtained when the disease was refractory, from a patient treated with antithyroid drugs. Receptors originate from a female donor with Graves disease.

To note about this clonotype: This likely comes from a read error, as the CDR3 has no conserved phenylalanine or tryptophan at its end. The CDR3 coding sequence is TGTGCCAGCAGCTTATCCGGACAGGCCGGTGAGCCCCAGCATTCT. This encodes CASSLSGQAGEPQHS. The rearrangement links TRBV11-1 to TRBJ1-5, with 7 bases fitting TRBD1. This CDR3 spans 15 amino acids. The trim removed 2 bases at V and 8 bases at J, leaving 9 bases unmatched. Germline V gene lookup returns CDR1 SGHAT and CDR2 FQDESV (reference sequence).

This clonotype was recorded a few times. The J gene is TRBJ2-7, the V gene TRBV5-1; tentative D call: TRBD2 (6 bases). The CDR3 sequence is 12 residues long. V lost 4 bases, J lost 5 bases, and 10 bases lay in between. Germline V lookup: CDR1 SGHRS, CDR2 YFSETQ. In DNA form, the CDR3 reads TGCGCCAGCAGCCGGCGGGGAGACGAGCAGTACTTC. Its protein is CASSRRGDEQYF.

Ten or more counts support this clonotype. The chain employs TRBV27 and TRBJ1-2, with 10 nucleotides matching TRBD1. The CDR3 length is 16 residues. Trimming took 2 bases from V and 6 from J; bases not matched to a gene: 9. CDR1 is MNHEY, CDR2 SMNVEV, per germline (reference sequence). CDR3 region: CASSLDGTGVPNGYTF. The CDR3 bases are TGTGCCAGCAGTTTAGATGGGACAGGGGTCCCTAATGGCTACACCTTC.

This clonotype was recorded many times. V is TRBV11-2 and J is TRBJ2-7; a weak D match, TRBD2 (5 bases). Germline lookup yields CDR1 SGHAT and CDR2 FQNNGV. Trimming removed 2 bases at V and 2 bases at J, with 13 bases between. The CDR3 has 15 residues. CDR3 loop: CASSLNAGITYEQYF. CDR3 bases: TGTGCCAGCAGCTTAAACGCGGGTATCACCTACGAGCAGTACTTC.

This clonotype was picked up many times. The V and J genes are TRBV28 and TRBJ1-1; D not resolved. CDR1 is MDHEN, CDR2 SYDVKM, per germline. The CDR3 covers 13 residues. The V end lost 2 bases, the J end lost 3 bases, and 7 bases lay between the germline ends. CDR3 sequence (DNA): TGTGCCAGCAGTTTACTTTTCGACACTGAAGCTTTCTTT. Translating it yields CASSLLFDTEAFF.

The gene calls are TRBV19 and TRBJ2-7; TRBD1 matches 7 bases. The CDR3 is 15 residues long. With V trimmed by 0 bases and J by 0 bases, 2 bases remained unmatched. The germline CDR1 and CDR2 sequences are LNHDA and SQIVND (reference sequence). The CDR3: CASSIDRDSSYEQYF. CDR3 bases: TGTGCCAGTAGTATAGACCGGGACAGCTCCTACGAGCAGTACTTC.

This clonotype was detected a few times. The V gene is TRBV10-3, the J gene TRBJ2-5; the match to TRBD1 covers 7 bases. With 2 bases clipped from V and 7 bases from J, the junction kept 4 bases outside the gene matches. CDR1 and CDR2 (germline): ENHRY, SYGVKD. The CDR3 spans 13 residues. The CDR3 nucleotides are TGTGCCATCAGTGAGGGACAGGCTGGGACCCAGTACTTC. This translates into CAISEGQAGTQYF.

The sample holds a few counts of this clonotype. The gene calls are TRBV5-1 and TRBJ2-5; 10 nucleotides align to TRBD2. Germline V lookup: CDR1 SGHRS, CDR2 YFSETQ. The length of the CDR3 is 15 residues. J gave up 1 base and V 4 bases, and 4 bases lay outside the gene matches. CDR3 nucleotide sequence: TGCGCCAGCAGCGATAGCGGGAGGCCCCAAGAGACCCAGTACTTC. Protein sequence: CASSDSGRPQETQYF.

This chain links TRBV5-1 with TRBJ1-1, with TRBD1 matching over 10 bases. The CDR3 covers 17 residues. V trimming: 0 bases; J trimming: 5 bases; junction bases outside the gene matches: 10. The germline gives CDR1 SGHRS, CDR2 YFSETQ. CDR3 bases: TGCGCCAGCAGCTTGGGAGACAGGGGGCGCGGAAAAACTGAAGCTTTCTTT. Protein sequence: CASSLGDRGRGKTEAFF.

The chain recombines TRBV6-2 or TRBV6-3 with TRBJ1-2; D gene ambiguous. The CDR3 loop spans 13 amino acids. Germline CDR1 reads MNHEY; CDR2 reads SVGEGT. Deletions cut 5 bases from V and 6 bases from J, with 13 bases between. The CDR3 sequence is CASSEDPGDGYTF. In DNA form, the CDR3 reads TGTGCCAGCAGTGAGGACCCTGGCGATGGCTACACCTTC.

The rearrangement links TRBV6-1 to TRBJ2-2; TRBD2 matches at 11 bases. The CDR3 is 16 residues long. CDR1 MNHNS and CDR2 SASEGT come from the germline V gene. With 5 bases clipped from V and 0 bases from J, the junction kept 2 bases outside the gene matches. The CDR3 spells CASSRTSGSNTGELFF. DNA for the CDR3: TGTGCCAGCAGTAGGACTAGCGGGTCGAACACCGGGGAGCTGTTTTTT.

This clonotype was counted only a few times. V and J are TRBV28 and TRBJ1-4, with a tentative D call TRBD1 (5 bases). Germline V gene sequence: CDR1 MDHEN, CDR2 SYDVKM. Trimming shortened V by 1 base and J by 8 bases, and 11 bases separated the two germline ends. The CDR3 extends over 14 amino acids. Here the CDR3 DNA reads TGTGCCAGCAGTTTATCGGGGACGGGCGAAAAACTGTTTTTT. Its protein is CASSLSGTGEKLFF.

V gene TRBV27 combines with J gene TRBJ1-6, with 10 positions matching TRBD1. CDR3 length: 14 residues. The V gene end was trimmed by 5 bases and the J gene end by 14 bases; junction bases not matched to a gene: 9. The germline V gene has CDR1 MNHEY and CDR2 SMNVEV (reference sequence). For the CDR3, the DNA is TGTGCCAGCAGTAACCGGGACAGGGGAGGTTCCCTCCACTTT. This translates into CASSNRDRGGSLHF.

The V call is TRBV7-2, the J call TRBJ2-7; a weak D match, TRBD2 (6 bases). The CDR3 totals 16 residues. V was cut by 1 base and J by 3 bases, with 16 bases left in between. In germline, CDR1 is SGHTA, CDR2 FQGNSA. The CDR3 coding sequence is TGTGCCAGCAGCTTAGGGGGAGGCTTCCTCTACTACGAGCAGTACTTC. It encodes CASSLGGGFLYYEQYF.

This clonotype was observed many times. This chain links TRBV2 with TRBJ1-2; tentative D call: TRBD1 (5 bases). Germline V gene lookup returns CDR1 SNHLY and CDR2 FYNNEI. This CDR3 has 15 residues. The V and J ends lost 6 bases and 0 bases respectively, with 14 bases between them. CDR3 loop: CASSVQQEANYGYTF. The CDR3 DNA reads TGTGCCAGCAGCGTTCAACAGGAAGCTAACTATGGCTACACCTTC.

This sequence joins TRBV18 and TRBJ2-7; D uncertain. The length of the CDR3 is 11 residues. V was clipped by 3 bases and J by 6 bases, with 6 bases between them. Germline CDR1 reads KGHSH; CDR2 reads LQKENI. The CDR3 here is CASSPPGEQYF. Written as DNA, the CDR3 is TGTGCCAGCTCACCTCCGGGCGAGCAGTACTTC.

This clonotype has ten or more counts. The J gene is TRBJ2-4, the V gene TRBV2; D is possibly TRBD1 (6 bases). Germline lookup yields CDR1 SNHLY and CDR2 FYNNEI. V lost 1 base and J 4 bases, leaving 11 bases between the germline ends. The CDR3 is made up of 15 amino acids. The DNA for the CDR3 is TGTGCCAGCAGTGAAGACAGGGACACTAAAAACATTCAGTACTTC. Translating it yields CASSEDRDTKNIQYF. Full variable domain (rest looked up from reference TRBV2 and TRBJ2-4): EPEVTQTPSHQVTQMGQEVILRCVPISNHLYFYWYRQILGQKVEFLVSFYNNEISEKSEIFDDQFSVERPDGSNFTLKIRSTKLEDSAMYFCASSEDRDTKNIQYFGAGTRLSVL.

The table lists this clonotype with a few counts. This chain connects TRBV6-5 to TRBJ1-1; D possibly corresponds to TRBD1 (6 bases). The CDR3 contains 16 residues. V was clipped by 0 bases and J by 7 bases, with 18 bases between them. In germline, CDR1 is MNHEY, CDR2 SVGAGI. In DNA form, the CDR3 reads TGTGCCAGCAGTTACTCCCCCTCCGGGCAGGGGCATGAAGCTTTCTTT. This translates into CASSYSPSGQGHEAFF.

This clonotype came up a few times. The V gene is TRBV6-5, the J gene TRBJ1-5; D is unresolved. The CDR3 consists of 13 residues. V lost 4 bases and J 3 bases, leaving 7 bases between the germline ends. Germline V CDR1 and CDR2: MNHEY, SVGAGI. The CDR3 loop is CASSSGFNQPQHF. The CDR3 bases are TGTGCCAGCAGTTCAGGTTTCAATCAGCCCCAGCATTTT.

This chain uses TRBV12-5 with TRBJ2-2; D not certain. This CDR3 has 14 amino acids. Germline V lookup: CDR1 LGHNT, CDR2 FRNRAP. Trimming stripped 5 bases from V and 2 bases from J, with 9 bases between. CDR3 sequence reads: CASGPDPNTGELFF. Written as DNA, the CDR3 is TGTGCTAGTGGTCCCGACCCTAACACCGGGGAGCTGTTTTTT.

This clonotype was counted a single time. The rearrangement joins TRBV5-1 to TRBJ1-1, with D possibly being TRBD1 (6 bases). The CDR3 totals 15 residues. The germline CDR1 and CDR2 sequences are SGHRS and YFSETQ. Trimming cost V 3 bases and J 7 bases, with 19 bases left between them. The CDR3 sequence is CASSSRGGLGGEAFF. The CDR3 DNA reads as TGCGCCAGCAGCTCGAGGGGGGGCCTTGGAGGTGAAGCTTTCTTT.

This sequence joins TRBV6-2 or TRBV6-3 and TRBJ1-2, with TRBD1 as a possible D gene (5 bases). This CDR3 comprises 15 residues. Trimming cost V 1 base and J 6 bases, with 15 bases left between them. Germline V gene data show CDR1 as MNHEY and CDR2 as SVGEGT. CDR3 DNA sequence: TGTGCCAGCAGTTACTATTCGGGCGGGGGTGATGGCTACACCTTC. This translates into CASSYYSGGGDGYTF.

Details on this clonotype: Given a far larger clone just one base away, this is likely a sequencing read error. The chain couples TRBV5-1 to TRBJ2-2; 8 bases line up with TRBD2. From germline, CDR1 is SGHRS and CDR2 YFSETQ. There are 13 residues in the CDR3. The CDR3: CASSPSGTGELFF. In DNA form, the CDR3 reads TGTGCCAGCAGTCCTAGCGGGACCGGGGAGCTGTTTTTT.

This chain uses TRBV11-2 with TRBJ2-1; 10 bases agree with TRBD2. Germline CDR1 is SGHAT and CDR2 is FQNNGV. V shed 5 bases, J shed 4 bases, and the junction held 8 bases outside the gene matches. The CDR3 runs to 16 residues. Here the CDR3 DNA reads TGTGCCAGCAGCAACAGCGGGAGGGCCACATACAATGAGCAGTTCTTC. Translating gives CASSNSGRATYNEQFF.

The chain links TRBV4-1 to TRBJ1-1, with D perhaps matching TRBD1 (6 bases). This CDR3 spans 14 amino acids. With 5 bases removed from V and 1 base from J, the gap between germline ends came to 11 bases. The germline V gene encodes CDR1 MGHRA and CDR2 YSYEKL. The CDR3 nucleotides are TGCGCCAGCAGCGGACAGCCACAGAACACTGAAGCTTTCTTT. This codes for CASSGQPQNTEAFF.